The T cell receptor beta chain described here comes from a study of blood T cell repertoires in COVID-19. Overall study context: The analysed material was cDNA or gDNA that came from T cells, B-cell-depleted T cells, or PBMCs.

This clone occurred once. The V gene's germline CDR1 is LGHDT and CDR2 YNNKEL (reference sequence). CDR3 length: 18 amino acids. The germline V and J ends were trimmed by 4 bases and 7 bases, with 26 bases remaining between them. The study drew participants aged about 18 to 95 years from 20 to 30 US areas. Cohorts were determined from participant-reported clinical history. Study processing details: Amplified reference gene primers provided the basis for estimating nucleated cell counts. Sequenced by immunoSEQ multiplex PCR; TCRdb stores in-frame clones only, minus some. V and J calls and clone size follow that table, whereas D and trimming were derived from the DNA. The sample shows about 330,000 clones, around 90% of them seen only once.

What was sequenced was PBMCs or T cells enriched from blood (not recorded which). The TCR originated in a young woman who had recovered from COVID-19. This chain connects TRBV3-1 (or the pseudogene TRBV3-2) to TRBJ2-1, with D unresolved. DNA for the CDR3: TGTGCCAGCAGCCCGACACCACAACTTCGATCGGAACAAAATGAGCAGTTCTTC. Residues: CASSPTPQLRSEQNEQFF.